A selection of T cell receptor beta chains follows, all from one sample in a study of cytomegalovirus exposure and HLA in healthy donors. Libraries were prepared by immunoSEQ multiplex PCR; TCRdb keeps only in-frame clonotypes and omits some of them. The table shows around 74,000 clones, with around 81% occurring only once. The sample taken for sequencing was PBMCs. These receptors all come from a man aged 25 to 45 in good health and CMV-seronegative. CDR3s include the opening cysteine and the closing phenylalanine or tryptophan. D genes are given only for firm matches. A clone size is listed for some rows: how often the clone was seen (once, few, many), or a class if it is expanded.

NA,TRBJ2-7,NA,TRBV6-5,TGTGCCAGCGGGACGGGGGGCAGCGAGCAGTACTTC,CASGTGGSEQYF
NA,TRBJ2-1,TRBD2,TRBV5-4,TGTGCCAGCAGCCCCGGACTAGATACCTACAATGAGCAGTTCTTC,CASSPGLDTYNEQFF
NA,TRBJ2-1,TRBD2,TRBV6-4,TGTGCCAGCAGCGCCGGGACTAGCGGGTTCAATGAGCAGTTCTTC,CASSAGTSGFNEQFF
NA,TRBJ2-5,NA,TRBV4-1,TGCGCCAGCAGCCCCCGGGACTCAGGGTGGGAGACCCAGTACTTC,CASSPRDSGWETQYF
NA,TRBJ2-7,NA,TRBV27,TGTGCCAGCAGTTTCAGGGTAGGTCGAGAGTACTTC,CASSFRVGREYF
NA,TRBJ2-2,NA,TRBV5-6,TGTGCCAGCAGCCAGTCACAGTCCCGGTACACCGGGGAGCTGTTTTTT,CASSQSQSRYTGELFF
NA,TRBJ2-2,NA,TRBV4-3,TGCGCCAGCAGCCAAGATCTATTCCTCGCTGTAGCCACCGGGGAGCTGTTTTTT,CASSQDLFLAVATGELFF
NA,TRBJ2-2,NA,TRBV27,TGTGCCAGCAGTTCATCCGGGTCGGAGTTCGGGGAGCTGTTTTTT,CASSSSGSEFGELFF
few,TRBJ2-5,TRBD2,TRBV13,TGTGCCAGCAGCTTGCCTCCCTGGACTAGCGGGGGGGTAGAGACCCAGTACTTC,CASSLPPWTSGGVETQYF
NA,TRBJ1-1,NA,TRBV7-2,TGTGCCAGCAGCGGGCGGGAATGGGACACTGAAGCTTTCTTT,CASSGREWDTEAFF
NA,TRBJ1-6,NA,TRBV7-2,TGTGCCAGCAGCTCAGGGAGGCCAGCTCTCTCACCCCTCCACTTT,CASSSGRPALSPLHF
NA,TRBJ2-2,TRBD2,TRBV5-1,TGCGCCAGCAGCCCCTCACTAGCGGGTTCGAACACCGGGGAGCTGTTTTTT,CASSPSLAGSNTGELFF
once,TRBJ1-1,NA,TRBV2,TGTGCCAGCAGGGGACTAACAGGTGAGGAAGCTTTCTTT,CASRGLTGEEAFF
once,TRBJ1-2,NA,TRBV5-1,TGCGCCAGCAGCTTGCCAGGGGTTAACTATGGCTACACCTTC,CASSLPGVNYGYTF
NA,TRBJ2-4,NA,TRBV27,TGTGCCAGCAGTTTGATTTTTAGGGGGGCCAAAAACATTCAGTACTTC,CASSLIFRGAKNIQYF
NA,TRBJ1-2,NA,TRBV6-5,TGTGCCAGCAGCTACGGGCAGCGGGATGGCTACACCTTC,CASSYGQRDGYTF